The sequence of this T cell receptor beta chain was determined in a study of T cells in lung cancer brain metastases. Study background: Median interval between primary and brain metastasis specimen acquisition was about 350 days.

Paired samples had equal genomic DNA input, ranging roughly 2.24 to 4.92 ug. Using immunoSEQ multiplex PCR, the repertoire was profiled, and TCRdb retains in-frame clones only, with some absent. The profile shows 1,000 to 1,500 clones, 86% of them singletons. V was shortened by 6 bases and J by 7 bases, with 10 bases between the two germline ends. CDR3 length equals 12 residues. Germline V gives CDR1 MNHEY, CDR2 SMNVEV (reference sequence). Exclusion applied to anyone with multiple prior malignancies. Roughly five deparaffinized, unstained about 9.2 um sections supplied tumor areas macrodissected using marked H&E slides as a guide.

The chain joins TRBV27 to TRBJ2-1; D perhaps matches TRBD1 (5 bases). This receptor was identified in a woman aged 55 to 70 with non-small cell lung cancer that had spread to the brain. Material: tumor tissue from a brain metastasis. The chain's CDR3 is CASSIRDNEQFF. The CDR3 bases are TGTGCCAGCAGCATCAGGGATAATGAGCAGTTCTTC.